This TCR beta chain was profiled in a study of cytomegalovirus exposure and HLA in healthy donors. General study results and limits: In an earlier analysis, in approximately 630 donors, most V segments appeared productive either ~87% or ~30% of the time. Most TCR sequences were seen very rarely across donors, but some public TCRs occurred in many. Later analysis suggested links between common viral pathogens and several top significant clusters. Cytomegalovirus association was assigned to over 150 TCR beta chains.

Turning to this clone: The antigen is undetermined.

The CDR3 is 14 amino acids. Trimming removed 2 bases from V and 8 bases from J; junction bases left unmatched: 7. From germline, CDR1 is GTSNPN and CDR2 SVGIG (reference sequence). The primer mix had 60 Vbeta and 13 Jbeta primers. Measured with immunoSEQ multiplex PCR; TCRdb has only the in-frame clones, and not every one. This sample yields about 120,000 clones, of which roughly 80% are seen a single time; 2.1% belongs to the top ten. This rearrangement joins TRBV30 to TRBJ2-1; TRBD1 matches at 9 bases. The clonotype originates from a man aged 25 to 40 in good health and CMV-seronegative. Sample: PBMCs. CDR3 nucleotides: TGTGCCTGGAGTTTCCCCGACAGGGGGGATGAGCAGTTCTTC. As protein: CAWSFPDRGDEQFF.